These T cell receptor beta chains were read from a single sample in a study of blood T cell repertoires in COVID-19. Generated by immunoSEQ multiplex PCR, the TCRdb table keeps only in-frame clones and is missing some. The sample includes fewer than 300,000 clones, over 65% of them seen just once. What was sequenced was peripheral blood. The receptors stem from a woman of 80 years or more with acute or convalescent COVID-19. The conserved cysteine and the conserved F or W are not part of the CDR3 here. D genes are given only for firm matches.

V gene	J gene	D gene	CDR3 protein
TRBV10-1	TRBJ2-2	TRBD1	ARPGGTGELF
TRBV7-2	TRBJ2-1	TRBD1	ASSSRGGQGAYEQF
TRBV6-5	TRBJ1-2	TRBD1	ATVTGGYGYT
TRBV7-9	TRBJ1-1	NA	AAGVGMNTEAF
TRBV25-1	TRBJ2-3	NA	ASSERGRGFADTQY
TRBV10-3	TRBJ2-2	NA	AISSNTGELF
TRBV18	TRBJ1-4	TRBD1	ASSPFRDREEKLF
TRBV6-4	TRBJ2-7	NA	AARGRTPRIVEQY
TRBV2	TRBJ1-1	NA	ATNPRGPGTEAF
TRBV9	TRBJ2-1	TRBD1	ASSAPGQGFFWSYNEQF
TRBV5-6	TRBJ1-1	NA	ASSPLGGATLNTEAF
TRBV3-1/TRBV3-2	TRBJ2-7	NA	ASSQEAGDYEQY
TRBV10-2	TRBJ2-3	NA	ASSFLARTDTQY
TRBV14	TRBJ2-7	NA	ASSPAGLTYEQY
TRBV2	TRBJ2-7	TRBD2	ASRGDAAGGLNEQY
TRBV28	TRBJ2-3	TRBD1	ASSYQRTGLGDTQY
TRBV28	TRBJ2-7	TRBD2	ASRPGGRGDYEQY
TRBV4-3	TRBJ1-6	NA	ASSQDDSGGSPLH
TRBV3-1/TRBV3-2	TRBJ2-7	TRBD1	ASSLQGQGPYEQY
TRBV7-9	TRBJ1-3	TRBD1	ASSQPTGSAGNTIY
TRBV2	TRBJ1-6	TRBD1	ASRVDRGDNSPLH
TRBV6-5	TRBJ2-1	TRBD1	ASNRGLYNEQF
TRBV2	TRBJ1-2	TRBD1	ASSGGQGASGYT
TRBV9	TRBJ2-2	NA	ASSPPNTGELF
TRBV12-3/TRBV12-4	TRBJ2-1	NA	ASSSYNEQF
TRBV5-1	TRBJ2-7	TRBD1	ASSSTGTASYEQY
TRBV20-1	TRBJ2-1	TRBD1	SASRGQAYNEQF
TRBV30	TRBJ1-6	NA	AWRGGVSYNSPLH